The 13 T cell receptor beta chains reported below all come from one sample, sequenced in a study of shared clonotypes between healthy human individuals. Clones were sequenced by immunoSEQ multiplex PCR, and TCRdb holds only the in-frame ones, with some missing. This sample has about half a million clones; roughly 85% occur once, and the top ten carry approximately 12%. Material for sequencing was PBMCs. All receptors come from a woman in her forties in good health. Some clones in this sample may be carry-over from other donors' samples.

The V and J genes are TRBV6-5 and TRBJ2-1; 9 bases are a match to TRBD2. V dropped 6 bases and J dropped 12; count of bases not matched to a gene: 15. The CDR3 is 15 residues long. CDR1 is MNHEY, CDR2 SVGAGI, per germline. CDR3 residues: CASSSSSREGRGQFF. CDR3 nucleotides: TGTGCCAGCAGCTCGTCTTCGCGGGAGGGCCGGGGGCAGTTCTTC.

This chain joins TRBV6-5 and TRBJ1-2; no clear D. CDR3 length: 14 residues. The V end lost 6 bases, the J end lost 4 bases, and 15 bases lay between the germline ends. Germline assignment: CDR1 MNHEY and CDR2 SVGAGI. CDR3 sequence reads: CASRPSMTSYGYTF. The CDR3 coding sequence is TGTGCCAGCAGACCGAGTATGACAAGCTATGGCTACACCTTC.

The genes are TRBV15 and TRBJ1-1; D unclear. This CDR3 has 14 residues. V lost 2 bases and J lost 0, with 7 bases in between. Germline lookup yields CDR1 LNHNV and CDR2 YYDKDF (reference sequence). CDR3: CATSRQNMNTEAFF. CDR3 nucleotide sequence: TGTGCCACCAGCAGACAGAATATGAACACTGAAGCTTTCTTT.

For this clone: Other DNA sequences in this specimen translate into the identical CDR3. V usage is TRBV27 and J usage is TRBJ1-5; D remains ambiguous. Germline loops: CDR1 MNHEY, CDR2 SMNVEV (reference sequence). V dropped 3 bases and J dropped 4 bases, with 10 bases sitting between them. This CDR3 region has 14 residues. The CDR3: CASSLLGENQPQHF. For the CDR3, the DNA is TGTGCCAGCAGTTTGCTCGGAGAAAATCAGCCCCAGCATTTT.

The chain recombines TRBV7-6 with TRBJ1-5; D ambiguous. V lost 5 bases and J lost 1, with 27 bases in between. CDR1 is SGHVS and CDR2 is FNYEAQ in the germline V gene. The CDR3 has 20 amino acids. CDR3 loop: CASSPTGPDRSDVSNQPQHF. In DNA, the CDR3 is TGTGCCAGCAGCCCCACGGGTCCCGACCGATCAGATGTGAGCAATCAGCCCCAGCATTTT. The variable domain in full, with the rest retrieved from reference TRBV7-6 and TRBJ1-5, is GAGVSQSPRYKVTKRGQDVALRCDPISGHVSLYWYRQALGQGPEFLTYFNYEAQQDKSGLPNDRFSAERPEGSISTLTIQRTEQRDSAMYRCASSPTGPDRSDVSNQPQHFGDGTRLSIL.

The V gene is TRBV7-2, the J gene TRBJ2-1; D gene uncertain. Per germline, CDR1 SGHTA and CDR2 FQGNSA. The ends were cut back, 5 bases at V and 6 bases at J, with 11 bases in the middle. This CDR3 comprises 13 residues. CDR3 sequence: CASSLLPTNEQFF. The CDR3 nucleotides read TGTGCCAGCAGCCTCCTCCCAACCAATGAGCAGTTCTTC.

The V call is TRBV11-3, the J call TRBJ2-1; D unclear. Germline V CDR1 and CDR2: SGHNT, YENEEA. V was pared by 5 bases and J by 5 bases, with 16 bases between. This CDR3 region has 15 residues. DNA of the CDR3: TGTGCCAGCAGCCCTCTCAAGGGAAGGGACAATGAGCAGTTCTTC. This sequence encodes CASSPLKGRDNEQFF.

V is TRBV4-1 and J is TRBJ1-6; TRBD1 matches at 8 bases. Trimming cost V 0 bases and J 9 bases; bases outside gene matches: 10. The CDR3 has 17 residues. CDR1 is MGHRA and CDR2 is YSYEKL in the germline V gene. CDR3 DNA sequence: TGCGCCAGCAGCCAAGAGGATTGGACAGGGCGAGGTTCACCCCTCCACTTT. It is translated as CASSQEDWTGRGSPLHF.

This clone was seen many times. V usage is TRBV2 and J usage is TRBJ2-2; tentatively, D is TRBD2 (7 bases). The CDR3 has 15 amino acids. In germline, CDR1 is SNHLY, CDR2 FYNNEI. V dropped 3 bases and J dropped 6 bases, with 14 bases sitting between them. DNA of the CDR3: TGTGCCAGCAGTGAGGGGCAGGGGAGGGCCGGGGAGCTGTTTTTT. Translated: CASSEGQGRAGELFF.

The chain has TRBV7-2 and TRBJ2-7; TRBD1 or TRBD2 may be the D gene (5 bases each). Germline-derived CDR1 and CDR2 are SGHTA and FQGNSA. Trimming took off 1 base at V and 3 bases at J, with 10 bases between the two ends. The CDR3 is made up of 14 amino acids. CDR3 sequence reads: CASSLGGTFYEQYF. The CDR3 nucleotides read TGTGCCAGCAGCTTAGGGGGGACGTTCTACGAGCAGTACTTC.

The chain carries TRBV7-2 and TRBJ1-5; no clear D. V lost 5 bases to trimming and J lost 5 bases, with 10 bases between them. This CDR3 spans 13 amino acids. CDR1 is SGHTA and CDR2 is FQGNSA in the germline V gene. CDR3 sequence: CASSVNSYQPQHF. The CDR3 coding sequence is TGTGCCAGCAGCGTTAACAGCTATCAGCCCCAGCATTTT.

V and J are TRBV29-1 and TRBJ2-7; 8 nucleotides align to TRBD1. Trimming cost V 7 bases and J 1 base; bases outside gene matches: 15. Germline CDR1 SQVTM, CDR2 ANQGSEA. The CDR3 has 16 amino acids. The CDR3 protein is CSGASRGPPRSYEQYF. DNA for the CDR3: TGCAGCGGCGCTAGCAGGGGGCCTCCCCGATCCTACGAGCAGTACTTC.

This sequence joins TRBV5-4 and TRBJ2-1; 10 nucleotides align to TRBD2. This CDR3 spans 15 amino acids. Trimming removed 3 bases from V and 5 bases from J; junction bases left unmatched: 5. Germline lookup yields CDR1 SGHNT and CDR2 YYREEE (reference sequence). This CDR3 is CASSSLAGLDNEQFF. DNA of the CDR3: TGTGCCAGCAGCTCACTAGCGGGACTAGACAATGAGCAGTTCTTC.